Listed here are 17 T cell receptor beta chains from one sample, sequenced in a study of post-analysis software for immune sequencing data. Study-level findings and limits: Patients used several TRBV segments, including TRBV5-6, TRBV5-1 and TRBV20-1, more often than controls.

cDNA libraries of TCR beta carried unique molecular identifiers. TCRdb re-derived calls from the PCR reads in MiXCR, one entry per CDR3 protein. This sample has about 820,000 distinct CDR3 sequences, with roughly 50% found just once. Their recognized antigens are unknown. Sequences were obtained from blood. These receptors were taken from a girl aged 5 to 17 with multiple sclerosis.

Only a few counts were recorded for this clonotype. J is TRBJ1-1 and V is TRBV5-5; D is possibly TRBD1 (5 bases). Per the germline V gene, CDR1 is SGHKS and CDR2 is YYEKEE (reference sequence). V lost 0 bases and J lost 4, with 7 bases in between. The CDR3 consists of 13 residues. The CDR3 loop is CASSLGGVTEAFF. In DNA form, the CDR3 reads TGTGCCAGCAGCTTGGGAGGGGTCACTGAAGCTTTCTTT.

The V call is TRBV2, the J call TRBJ2-7; 10 nucleotides match TRBD2. The CDR3 is made up of 13 amino acids. Germline assignment: CDR1 SNHLY and CDR2 FYNNEI. J gave up 6 bases and V 7 bases, and 6 bases lay outside the gene matches. Here the CDR3 reads CASKASGSREQYF. DNA of the CDR3: TGTGCCAGCAAGGCTAGCGGGAGCCGCGAGCAGTACTTC. Full variable domain (missing parts from reference TRBV2 and TRBJ2-7): EPEVTQTPSHQVTQMGQEVILRCVPISNHLYFYWYRQILGQKVEFLVSFYNNEISEKSEIFDDQFSVERPDGSNFTLKIRSTKLEDSAMYFCASKASGSREQYFGPGTRLTVT.

The gene calls are TRBV5-1 and TRBJ2-7, with 8 nucleotides matching TRBD1. Trimming took 4 bases from V and 0 from J; bases not matched to a gene: 6. Germline assignment: CDR1 SGHRS and CDR2 YFSETQ. The CDR3 loop spans 15 amino acids. The CDR3 sequence is CASSGDRPLSYEQYF. The CDR3, as DNA: TGCGCCAGCAGCGGGGACAGGCCCCTCTCCTACGAGCAGTACTTC.

The chain has TRBV29-1 and TRBJ2-2; TRBD2 matches at 14 bases. Trimming removed 7 bases from V and 5 bases from J; junction bases left unmatched: 9. Germline V lookup: CDR1 SQVTM, CDR2 ANQGSEA. This CDR3 contains 16 residues. In DNA form, the CDR3 reads TGCAGCGCTCTGGGACTAGCGGGAGTCGTAACCGGGGAGCTGTTTTTT. Amino acid sequence: CSALGLAGVVTGELFF.

CDR3 bases: TGTGCCAGCAGTTATTGGGACGGCGACTACGAGCAGTACTTC. It is translated as CASSYWDGDYEQYF. The rearrangement links TRBV6-5 to TRBJ2-7; D is possibly TRBD1 or TRBD2 (5 bases each). V lost 3 bases and J lost 3, with 12 bases in between. CDR1 is MNHEY, CDR2 SVGAGI, per germline. The CDR3 has 14 amino acids.

This clonotype turned up a few times. This rearrangement joins TRBV6-1 to TRBJ2-7; weak D call: TRBD2 (5 bases). Trimming took off 0 bases at V and 4 bases at J, with 25 bases between the two ends. Per germline, CDR1 MNHNS and CDR2 SASEGT. This CDR3 is 19 amino acids long. The CDR3 coding sequence is TGTGCCAGCAGTGAAGCTCCGTCCACTGCGACGCAGCGGAGATACGAGCAGTACTTC. Encoded protein: CASSEAPSTATQRRYEQYF.

The chain has TRBV29-1 and TRBJ2-7; 9 bases are a match to TRBD1. The germline V gene encodes CDR1 SQVTM and CDR2 ANQGSEA. The V segment lost 6 bases and the J segment 5 bases; nucleotides outside the gene matches: 5. This CDR3 region has 12 residues. For the CDR3, the DNA is TGCAGCGTGACCTGGACAGGGGACGAGCAGTACTTC. Its translation: CSVTWTGDEQYF.

The chain uses TRBV7-6 and TRBJ1-5; a weak D match, TRBD1 (5 bases). CDR3 length: 14 amino acids. Germline CDR1 and CDR2: SGHVS and FNYEAQ. V lost 5 bases, J lost 7 bases, and 15 bases lay in between. The CDR3 bases are TGTGCCAGCAGCGCCGGGGACCCGGGGCAGCCCCAGCATTTT. Translation: CASSAGDPGQPQHF.

The chain links TRBV6-2 or TRBV6-3 to TRBJ2-3, with a weak D call TRBD2 (5 bases). Between the trimmed V and J ends, which lost 7 bases and 4 bases, there was a span of 18 bases. This CDR3 has 15 amino acids. The V gene's germline CDR1 is MNHEY and CDR2 SVGEGT. This CDR3 is CASIWRADGADTQYF. CDR3 in DNA: TGTGCCAGCATCTGGCGGGCCGATGGGGCAGATACGCAGTATTTT.

The chain uses TRBV11-3 and TRBJ2-1, with D tentatively TRBD1 (6 bases). With 4 bases removed from V and 0 bases from J, the gap between germline ends came to 13 bases. CDR1 and CDR2 (germline): SGHNT, YENEEA. The CDR3 contains 16 residues. The CDR3 DNA reads as TGTGCCAGCAGCTCCGCCGGACAGTTCTCCTACAATGAGCAGTTCTTC. Amino acids: CASSSAGQFSYNEQFF.

The chain carries TRBV29-1 and TRBJ2-5, with unresolved D. Germline CDR1 is SQVTM and CDR2 is ANQGSEA. Trimming removed 6 bases at V and 9 bases at J, with 23 bases between. The CDR3 consists of 14 residues. For the CDR3, the DNA is TGCAGCGTCCCCCTGGACGAGGTCGGAGCTGCCCAGTACTTC. Its protein is CSVPLDEVGAAQYF.

The chain joins TRBV5-6 to TRBJ2-5; 8 bases agree with TRBD2. Germline lookup yields CDR1 SGHDT and CDR2 YYEEEE. There are 18 residues in the CDR3. Unmatched junction bases numbered 14, after V lost 4 bases and J lost 0 bases. The CDR3 region has the DNA TGTGCCAGCAGCCCGGCGGGAACTAGCGGATGGTACCAAGAGACCCAGTACTTC. Amino acids: CASSPAGTSGWYQETQYF.

Only a few counts were recorded for this clonotype. The rearrangement joins TRBV29-1 to TRBJ1-2; 10 nucleotides align to TRBD1. There are 14 residues in the CDR3. Germline trimming cut 4 bases from V and 5 bases from J; bases unmatched to any gene: 7. CDR1 and CDR2 from the germline V gene are SQVTM and ANQGSEA. CDR3 DNA: TGCAGCGTTGTTCCGGGACAGGGGATGTATGGCTACACCTTC. It is translated as CSVVPGQGMYGYTF.

The chain links TRBV20-1 to TRBJ2-3, with 11 bases matching TRBD2. J lost 0 bases, V lost 6 bases, and 17 bases had no gene match. CDR1 is DFQATT, CDR2 SNEGSKA, per germline (reference sequence). The CDR3 has 19 amino acids. The CDR3 spells CSAHPGLAAPPPSTDTQYF. The DNA for the CDR3 is TGCAGTGCGCATCCGGGACTAGCGGCCCCCCCGCCTAGCACAGATACGCAGTATTTT.

The table lists this clonotype with a few counts. J is TRBJ2-7 and V is TRBV7-9, with 11 bases matching TRBD2. Trimming cost V 7 bases and J 5 bases; bases outside gene matches: 19. This CDR3 has 18 residues. CDR1 is SEHNR and CDR2 is FQNEAQ in the germline V gene (reference sequence). The CDR3 protein is CASTPTGPRLAGSNEQYF. The DNA for the CDR3 is TGTGCCAGCACCCCGACAGGACCGCGACTAGCGGGAAGTAACGAGCAGTACTTC. The entire variable domain, with the rest obtained from reference TRBV7-9 and TRBJ2-7, is as follows: DTGVSQNPRHKITKRGQNVTFRCDPISEHNRLYWYRQTLGQGPEFLTYFQNEAQLEKSRLLSDRFSAERPKGSFSTLEIQRTEQGDSAMYLCASTPTGPRLAGSNEQYFGPGTRLTVT.

The rearrangement joins TRBV30 to TRBJ2-6; TRBD2 is a possible D gene (6 bases). The CDR3 extends over 18 amino acids. From germline, CDR1 is GTSNPN and CDR2 SVGIG (reference sequence). V gave up 2 bases and J gave up 2 bases, with 19 bases separating them. In DNA, the CDR3 is TGTGCCTGGAGTATAACTCTAATCGGGGAGGCTGGGGCCAACGTCCTGACTTTC. Translated: CAWSITLIGEAGANVLTF.

This clonotype has a single count. This chain joins TRBV20-1 and TRBJ2-2, with 10 bases that match TRBD2. Germline V lookup: CDR1 DFQATT, CDR2 SNEGSKA (reference sequence). J was trimmed by 2 bases and V by 2 bases; bases with no gene match: 5. This CDR3 contains 16 residues. The CDR3 region has the DNA TGCAGTGCTAGACGGTCACTAGCGGGAAACACCGGGGAGCTGTTTTTT. This codes for CSARRSLAGNTGELFF.